The present T cell receptor (beta chain) was sequenced within a study of T cells after yellow fever vaccination. Overall study results and limits: Faster peaking, at day 5 versus 15, marked a secondary response that was weaker.

TCRdb reanalysed the 5' RACE reads using MiXCR and keeps one entry per CDR3 protein. This table holds a few hundred thousand distinct CDR3 sequences, less than 20% found once. V dropped 1 base and J dropped 6; count of bases not matched to a gene: 8. The CDR3 loop spans 15 amino acids. The germline V gene encodes CDR1 MNHEY and CDR2 SVGAGI. Note on this clonotype: Its antigen is undetermined.

The source is a man between 18 and 35 years old who received the YFV17D yellow fever vaccine. The chain is built from TRBV6-5 and TRBJ1-2; 7 bases are shared with TRBD1. This sample comprised PBMCs, obtained around 5 days after the first yellow fever vaccination. The CDR3 reads CASSYFLQGENGYTF. CDR3 bases: TGTGCCAGCAGTTACTTTCTTCAGGGGGAGAATGGCTACACCTTC.